This TCR beta chain was identified in a study of tumor and adjacent non-tumor tissue in lung cancer. Overall study: Patients were aged roughly 30 to 76, about 10 men and about five women, stage I to III.

Findings and limits, study-wide: TCR diversity was significantly greater in tumor than normal lung tissue.

The template was RNA from unsorted bulk tissue. The library came from three nested PCR rounds adapted from ARM-PCR protocols. Each CDR3 protein gets one entry after TCRdb re-called the multiplex PCR reads with MiXCR. The table records more than 70,000 distinct CDR3 sequences, 61% of them present only once. Turning to this clonotype: The antigen remains undetermined. The junction shows a germline mismatch at one end, possibly a read error.

This TCR was sampled from a man aged 65 to 85 with non-small cell lung cancer. The sample consisted of lung tumor tissue.

CDR3 amino acids: CNVAVLSEANVLTF. CDR3 sequence (DNA): TGCAACGTTGCGGTGCTCTCTGAGGCCAACGTCCTGACTTTC. The chain employs TRBV29-1 and TRBJ2-6, with D uncertain. The CDR3 spans 14 residues. Germline lookup yields CDR1 SQVTM and CDR2 ANQGSEA.